These 17 T cell receptor beta chains came from one sample sequenced in a study of identical twins. In TCRdb, the 5' RACE reads were re-called with MiXCR into one record per CDR3 protein. The repertoire consists of just under 550,000 distinct CDR3 sequences, with nearly 15% occurring once and the leading ten covering 0.35% to 0.45%. These data were also reused for a study on yellow fever vaccine responses in identical twins.

The sample consisted of CD4+ T cells sorted from blood. The receptors shown here come from a woman in her late teens or twenties in good health.

This clonotype was found a few times. V gene TRBV7-9 combines with J gene TRBJ1-1, with TRBD1 identical over 7 bases. CDR3 size: 13 residues. Germline-derived CDR1 and CDR2 are SEHNR and FQNEAQ (reference sequence). The trim removed 5 bases at V and 4 bases at J, leaving 4 bases unmatched. The CDR3 region has the DNA TGTGCCAGCAGCCAAACAGGGGTCACTGAAGCTTTCTTT. Translated, it gives CASSQTGVTEAFF. Together with reference TRBV7-9 and TRBJ1-1, the CDR3 gives the full variable domain: DTGVSQNPRHKITKRGQNVTFRCDPISEHNRLYWYRQTLGQGPEFLTYFQNEAQLEKSRLLSDRFSAERPKGSFSTLEIQRTEQGDSAMYLCASSQTGVTEAFFGQGTRLTVV.

This sequence joins TRBV21-1 and TRBJ2-3; whether TRBD2, the table's D call, matches the DNA was not checked. TRBV21-1 is termed a pseudogene. The CDR3 spans 16 residues. CDR3 protein: CATDRSRLAGGYTQYF. The CDR3 DNA follows: TGTGCCACGGACCGATCAAGACTAGCGGGGGGCTATACGCAGTATTTT.

This clonotype showed up just a few times. The chain links TRBV5-1 to TRBJ2-3; D is possibly TRBD1 or TRBD2 (7 bases each). The CDR3 is 15 residues long. Trimming stripped 4 bases from V and 0 bases from J, with 12 bases between. Germline values: CDR1 SGHRS, CDR2 YFSETQ. CDR3 DNA: TGCGCCAGCAGCCGACAGGGAGGGAGCACAGATACGCAGTATTTT. The encoded protein is CASSRQGGSTDTQYF.

This clonotype was observed a handful of times. The chain employs TRBV4-1 and TRBJ1-4; D is undetermined. With 1 base removed from V and 8 bases from J, the gap between germline ends came to 8 bases. This CDR3 contains 13 residues. Germline CDR1 reads MGHRA; CDR2 reads YSYEKL. The CDR3 is CASSQGEFEKLFF. The CDR3 region has the DNA TGCGCCAGCAGCCAAGGGGAGTTCGAAAAACTGTTTTTT.

The rearrangement uses TRBV7-9 and TRBJ1-1; D unclear. CDR1 is SEHNR, CDR2 FQNEAQ, per germline (reference sequence). The V end lost 4 bases, the J end lost 2 bases, and 8 bases lay between the germline ends. This CDR3 is 13 amino acids long. CDR3 nucleotide sequence: TGTGCCAGCAGCTCCGGAGCTAACACTGAAGCTTTCTTT. Protein product: CASSSGANTEAFF. The complete variable domain, with remaining parts taken from reference TRBV7-9 and TRBJ1-1, reads DTGVSQNPRHKITKRGQNVTFRCDPISEHNRLYWYRQTLGQGPEFLTYFQNEAQLEKSRLLSDRFSAERPKGSFSTLEIQRTEQGDSAMYLCASSSGANTEAFFGQGTRLTVV.

This clonotype has more than one count but fewer than ten. The chain employs TRBV28 and TRBJ1-5; D is ambiguous. V was clipped by 6 bases and J by 3 bases, with 15 bases between them. This CDR3 is 15 amino acids long. Germline-derived CDR1 and CDR2 are MDHEN and SYDVKM. The CDR3 spells CASSRPGVSNQPQHF. Here the CDR3 DNA reads TGTGCCAGCAGCCGGCCGGGAGTCTCCAATCAGCCCCAGCATTTT. The whole variable domain, remainder taken from reference TRBV28 and TRBJ1-5, is DVKVTQSSRYLVKRTGEKVFLECVQDMDHENMFWYRQDPGLGLRLIYFSYDVKMKEKGDIPEGYSVSREKKERFSLILESASTNQTSMYLCASSRPGVSNQPQHFGDGTRLSIL.

The chain uses TRBV4-1 and TRBJ2-3, with 9 positions matching TRBD2. CDR1 is MGHRA, CDR2 YSYEKL, per germline. The CDR3 has 16 residues. Trimming took 3 bases from V and 4 from J; bases not matched to a gene: 8. The CDR3 sequence is CASSHFQRGDSDTQYF. As DNA, the CDR3 is TGCGCCAGCAGCCACTTTCAGCGGGGGGATTCAGATACGCAGTATTTT.

The chain's CDR3 is CSARSTGGGYEQYF. The CDR3 bases are TGCAGTGCTAGGTCGACAGGGGGTGGGTACGAGCAGTACTTC. The gene calls are TRBV20-1 and TRBJ2-7; 9 bases fit TRBD1. The germline V gene has CDR1 DFQATT and CDR2 SNEGSKA (reference sequence). CDR3 size: 14 residues. Trimming took 3 bases from V and 4 from J; bases not matched to a gene: 7.

CDR3 protein: CSASFGYEQYF. The CDR3 region has the DNA TGCAGTGCTAGTTTTGGCTACGAGCAGTACTTC. V is TRBV20-1 and J is TRBJ2-7; D is uncertain. Trimming shortened V by 3 bases and J by 3 bases, and 6 bases separated the two germline ends. The CDR3 runs to 11 residues. Germline V gene data show CDR1 as DFQATT and CDR2 as SNEGSKA (reference sequence).

The chain links TRBV18 to TRBJ2-6, with D possibly being TRBD1 (6 bases). V dropped 3 bases and J dropped 0 bases, with 12 bases sitting between them. Looked up from germline, CDR1 is KGHSH and CDR2 is LQKENI. This CDR3 is 17 amino acids long. The CDR3, as DNA: TGTGCCAGCTCACCCGGGACATATCGCTCTGGGGCCAACGTCCTGACTTTC. This sequence encodes CASSPGTYRSGANVLTF.

This CDR3 reads CASSQDGGGQETQYF. CDR3 sequence (DNA): TGTGCCAGCAGCCAAGACGGGGGGGGCCAAGAGACCCAGTACTTC. This chain uses TRBV3-1 with TRBJ2-5, with 8 nucleotides matching TRBD2. Trimming removed 0 bases from V and 1 base from J; junction bases left unmatched: 1. CDR1 and CDR2 (germline): LGHDT, YNNKEL (reference sequence). The CDR3 totals 15 residues.

The V call is TRBV5-1, the J call TRBJ2-5; no firm D call. Looked up from germline, CDR1 is SGHRS and CDR2 is YFSETQ. V lost 0 bases and J 4 bases, leaving 13 bases between the germline ends. The CDR3 loop spans 15 amino acids. As DNA, the CDR3 is TGCGCCAGCAGCTTGGTAGGAGATTTGGTAGAGACCCAGTACTTC. It encodes CASSLVGDLVETQYF.

This clonotype was detected a few times. The J gene is TRBJ1-1, the V gene TRBV28, with D possibly TRBD1 on 5 matching bases. There are 13 residues in the CDR3. CDR1 is MDHEN, CDR2 SYDVKM, per germline. V shed 6 bases and J shed 2 bases, with 10 bases lying between them. This CDR3 is CASRKGLNTEAFF. As DNA, the CDR3 is TGTGCCAGCAGGAAGGGGCTTAACACTGAAGCTTTCTTT.

The table lists this clonotype with a few counts. The gene calls are TRBV20-1 and TRBJ1-4; 7 nucleotides agree with TRBD1. The trim removed 0 bases at V and 5 bases at J, leaving 3 bases unmatched. The CDR3 sequence is 14 residues long. CDR1 is DFQATT and CDR2 is SNEGSKA in the germline V gene (reference sequence). The CDR3 DNA follows: TGCAGTGCTAGAGATCCAGGGGGGAATGAAAAACTGTTTTTT. Translated: CSARDPGGNEKLFF.

This clonotype occurred many times. This chain joins TRBV3-1 and TRBJ1-3; a weak D match, TRBD1 (5 bases). The CDR3 has 15 amino acids. Germline CDR1 and CDR2: LGHDT and YNNKEL (reference sequence). Trimming removed 1 base at V and 4 bases at J, with 11 bases between. CDR3 sequence reads: CASSQGTGGGNTIYF. CDR3 nucleotide sequence: TGTGCCAGCAGCCAAGGCACAGGAGGCGGAAACACCATATATTTT.

The J gene is TRBJ2-1, the V gene TRBV12-3 or TRBV12-4, with 15 positions matching TRBD2. J gave up 4 bases and V 7 bases, and 8 bases lay outside the gene matches. CDR3 length: 17 amino acids. The CDR3 DNA follows: TGTGCCAGCACCCCTCCGGGACTAGCGGGAGGTTACAATGAGCAGTTCTTC. It translates to CASTPPGLAGGYNEQFF.

This clonotype was seen ten or more times. This chain uses TRBV5-6 with TRBJ1-4, with D maybe TRBD1 (5 bases). V was pared by 4 bases and J by 0 bases, with 13 bases between. CDR1 is SGHDT and CDR2 is YYEEEE in the germline V gene. CDR3 length equals 16 residues. The CDR3 DNA reads TGTGCCAGCAGCCGAGATTGGGGGACAACTAATGAAAAACTGTTTTTT. As protein: CASSRDWGTTNEKLFF.